The present TCR beta chain was sequenced within a study of CD8 T cells in Susac syndrome. Study findings and constraints: The study's TCR sequencing and HLA analysis drew on a certain number of individuals. That number was acknowledged as relatively small.

This clonotype was recorded only once. What it binds is unknown. The authors carried out high-throughput sequencing of TCR beta. They applied it to CD8+ and CD4+ T cells obtained from blood. Trimming removed 3 bases at V and 5 bases at J, with 7 bases between. The CDR3 contains 12 residues. The authors reverse transcribed 0.5 to 1 ug RNA with random hexamers. Amplification of the TCR beta CDR3 was carried out by immunoSEQ multiplex PCR, which spanned a total of 54 Vbeta and 13 Jbeta segments. TCRdb used MiXCR to reprocess the immunoSEQ multiplex PCR reads, holding one entry per CDR3 protein. The table includes about 47,000 distinct CDR3 sequences, about 92% detected once.

Sample: CD8+ T cells from PBMCs. This sequence was found in a human donor in good health. The chain uses TRBV12-3 or TRBV12-4 and TRBJ1-1; D gene unclear. The CDR3 sequence: CASSFGRTEAFF. CDR3 nucleotides: TGTGCCAGCAGTTTTGGGAGAACTGAAGCTTTCTTT.